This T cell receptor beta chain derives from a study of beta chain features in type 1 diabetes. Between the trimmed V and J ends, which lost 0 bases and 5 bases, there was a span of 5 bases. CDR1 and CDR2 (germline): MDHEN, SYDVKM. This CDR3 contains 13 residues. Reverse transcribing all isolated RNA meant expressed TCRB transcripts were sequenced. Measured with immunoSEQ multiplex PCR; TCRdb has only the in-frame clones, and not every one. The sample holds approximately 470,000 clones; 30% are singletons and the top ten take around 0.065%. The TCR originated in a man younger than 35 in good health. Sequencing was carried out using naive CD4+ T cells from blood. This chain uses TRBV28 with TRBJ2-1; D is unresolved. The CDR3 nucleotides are TGTGCCAGCAGTTTATGGGCAGACAATGAGCAGTTCTTC. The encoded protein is CASSLWADNEQFF.